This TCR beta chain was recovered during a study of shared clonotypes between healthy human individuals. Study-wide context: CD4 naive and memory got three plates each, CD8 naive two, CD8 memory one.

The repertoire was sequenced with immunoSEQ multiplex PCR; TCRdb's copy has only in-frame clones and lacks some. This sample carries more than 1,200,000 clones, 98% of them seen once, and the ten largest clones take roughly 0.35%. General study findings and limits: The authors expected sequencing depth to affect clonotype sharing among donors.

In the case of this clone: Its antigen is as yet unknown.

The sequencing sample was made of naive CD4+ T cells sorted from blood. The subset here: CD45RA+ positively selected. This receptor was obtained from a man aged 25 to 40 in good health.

CDR3 protein: CASSYSNSNYNEQFF. CDR3 DNA: TGTGCCAGCAGTTACTCGAATAGCAATTACAATGAGCAGTTCTTC. V gene TRBV6-6 combines with J gene TRBJ2-1; unclear D gene. In germline, CDR1 is MNHNY, CDR2 SVGAGI (reference sequence). This CDR3 contains 15 residues. The ends were cut back, 0 bases at V and 4 bases at J, with 10 bases in the middle.